The 14 T cell receptor beta chains reported below all come from one sample, sequenced in a study of T-cell memory formation after mild COVID-19. TCRdb redid the calling of the 5' RACE reads with MiXCR, one entry per CDR3 protein. The sample lists over 500,000 distinct CDR3 sequences; 17% were seen once. The sample consisted of PBMCs or a T cell subset sorted from them (not recorded which). The receptor set was obtained from an adult woman who had mild COVID-19 (a few samples of this study predate the infection). Cell type and time point are not known.

The rearrangement joins TRBV27 to TRBJ2-2; D remains unclear. The CDR3 runs to 19 residues. The germline gives CDR1 MNHEY, CDR2 SMNVEV (reference sequence). V was clipped by 2 bases and J by 0 bases, with 19 bases between them. CDR3 sequence: CASSLTPRTTQTNTGELFF. The CDR3 nucleotides are TGTGCCAGCAGTTTAACCCCAAGAACCACACAAACGAACACCGGGGAGCTGTTTTTT.

There are a few counts of this clonotype. The chain links TRBV29-1 to TRBJ2-1; TRBD2 matches at 9 bases. The CDR3 has 14 residues. CDR1 and CDR2 (germline): SQVTM, ANQGSEA. V dropped 3 bases and J dropped 7; count of bases not matched to a gene: 7. Here the CDR3 DNA reads TGCAGCGTTGACGGGATTAGCGGGAGTAATGAGCAGTTCTTC. As protein: CSVDGISGSNEQFF.

The chain joins TRBV18 to TRBJ2-7; unclear D gene. Germline CDR1 and CDR2: KGHSH and LQKENI. V was pared by 8 bases and J by 3 bases, with 5 bases between. CDR3 length equals 10 residues. The CDR3 region is CASPRYEQYF. CDR3 sequence (DNA): TGTGCCAGCCCCCGCTACGAGCAGTACTTC.

The chain joins TRBV12-3 or TRBV12-4 to TRBJ1-6, with 7 positions matching TRBD1. The V and J ends lost 6 bases and 10 bases, in that order; junction bases with no gene match: 9. The CDR3 spans 14 residues. In DNA, the CDR3 is TGTGCCAGCAGCGGGACAGTCCTCTTGTCACCCCTCCACTTT. Translating gives CASSGTVLLSPLHF.

The chain uses TRBV29-1 and TRBJ2-2, with a possible D match to TRBD1 (5 bases). This CDR3 has 12 amino acids. Trimming took 2 bases from V and 5 from J, leaving 6 bases between them. Germline V lookup: CDR1 SQVTM, CDR2 ANQGSEA. The CDR3 sequence is CSVERGTGELFF. CDR3 DNA sequence: TGCAGCGTTGAAAGGGGAACCGGGGAGCTGTTTTTT.

The CDR3 region is CASSPQGAGSSNQPQHF. The CDR3 DNA is TGTGCCAGCTCACCGCAGGGCGCGGGATCTAGCAATCAGCCCCAGCATTTT. The rearrangement uses TRBV18 and TRBJ1-5; TRBD1 might be the D (5 bases). The CDR3 length is 17 residues. Trimming took off 3 bases at V and 0 bases at J, with 15 bases between the two ends. Germline CDR1 KGHSH, CDR2 LQKENI. The full variable domain, in which reference TRBV18 and TRBJ1-5 provide the parts outside the CDR3, is NAGVMQNPRHLVRRRGQEARLRCSPMKGHSHVYWYRQLPEEGLKFMVYLQKENIIDESGMPKERFSAEFPKEGPSILRIQQVVRGDSAAYFCASSPQGAGSSNQPQHFGDGTRLSIL.

This clonotype showed up just a few times. An end of the junction differs from the germline gene, which may be a read error. The chain joins TRBV7-7 to TRBJ2-3; 10 positions match TRBD2. The CDR3 contains 16 residues. Germline CDR1 is SSHAT and CDR2 is FNYEAQ (reference sequence). CDR3 DNA: TGTGCTAGCAGCTCGATAGCGGGAGGCTACACAGATACGCAGTATTTT. Protein product: CASSSIAGGYTDTQYF.

The chain carries TRBV30 and TRBJ2-5; 11 bases map to TRBD2. The CDR3 runs 14 residues. The V and J ends lost 1 base and 10 bases, in that order; junction bases with no gene match: 8. The germline V gene has CDR1 GTSNPN and CDR2 SVGIG (reference sequence). In DNA, the CDR3 is TGTGCCTGGAGTGCCCATAGCGGGGGGGGAAGCCAGTACTTC. This codes for CAWSAHSGGGSQYF. The entire variable domain, with the rest obtained from reference TRBV30 and TRBJ2-5, is as follows: SQTIHQWPATLVQPVGSPLSLECTVEGTSNPNLYWYRQAAGRGLQLLFYSVGIGQISSEVPQNLSASRPQDRQFILSSKKLLLSDSGFYLCAWSAHSGGGSQYFGPGTRLLVL.

J is TRBJ2-3 and V is TRBV4-3; TRBD2 agrees at 10 bases. This CDR3 has 17 residues. The germline V gene encodes CDR1 LGHNA and CDR2 YSLEER. Trimming at V came to 0 bases and at J to 7 bases, leaving 10 bases not matched to a gene. The CDR3, as DNA: TGCGCCAGCAGCCAAGATCGTCCTAGCGGGAGCCTAAATACGCAGTATTTT. As protein: CASSQDRPSGSLNTQYF.

In its sample, this clonotype was seen a few times. The rearrangement joins TRBV12-3 or TRBV12-4 to TRBJ2-7; 9 nucleotides align to TRBD1. Losses at the gene ends were 6 bases for V and 2 bases for J; bases not matched to a gene: 2. The length of the CDR3 is 13 residues. The DNA for the CDR3 is TGTGCCAGCAGGAGGACAGGGGCCTACGAGCAGTACTTC. Translated: CASRRTGAYEQYF.

This chain uses TRBV11-2 with TRBJ1-1; D is ambiguous. The CDR3 runs 17 residues. In germline, CDR1 is SGHAT, CDR2 FQNNGV. V lost 0 bases to trimming and J lost 6 bases, with 20 bases between them. The CDR3 DNA reads TGTGCCAGCAGCTTAGATTGGGCCGGGGAACTTCAAGCTGAAGCTTTCTTT. Its protein product is CASSLDWAGELQAEAFF.

This clonotype appeared many times. This sequence joins TRBV5-1 and TRBJ2-1; TRBD2 matches at 7 bases. Germline values: CDR1 SGHRS, CDR2 YFSETQ. V lost 1 base and J lost 7; bases outside the gene matches: 8. This CDR3 is 15 amino acids long. The CDR3 DNA follows: TGCGCCAGCAGCTTGAGTAGCCTTAGCGGGAATGAGCAGTTCTTC. Protein: CASSLSSLSGNEQFF.

This clonotype was found a few times. The V gene is TRBV27, the J gene TRBJ1-1; D ambiguous. Per germline, CDR1 MNHEY and CDR2 SMNVEV (reference sequence). With 6 bases removed from V and 2 bases from J, the gap between germline ends came to 13 bases. This CDR3 has 14 residues. CDR3 sequence (DNA): TGTGCCAGCAGCCCCGTCAGACTTAACACTGAAGCTTTCTTT. This codes for CASSPVRLNTEAFF.

In its sample, this clonotype was seen a few times. The chain carries TRBV5-5 and TRBJ1-2, with 9 bases aligning to TRBD1. This CDR3 region has 14 residues. V lost 1 base to trimming and J lost 5 bases; unmatched junction nucleotides: 3. From germline, CDR1 is SGHKS and CDR2 YYEKEE (reference sequence). The CDR3, as DNA: TGTGCCAGCAGCTTGCAACAGGGGGCGTATGGCTACACCTTC. This sequence encodes CASSLQQGAYGYTF.